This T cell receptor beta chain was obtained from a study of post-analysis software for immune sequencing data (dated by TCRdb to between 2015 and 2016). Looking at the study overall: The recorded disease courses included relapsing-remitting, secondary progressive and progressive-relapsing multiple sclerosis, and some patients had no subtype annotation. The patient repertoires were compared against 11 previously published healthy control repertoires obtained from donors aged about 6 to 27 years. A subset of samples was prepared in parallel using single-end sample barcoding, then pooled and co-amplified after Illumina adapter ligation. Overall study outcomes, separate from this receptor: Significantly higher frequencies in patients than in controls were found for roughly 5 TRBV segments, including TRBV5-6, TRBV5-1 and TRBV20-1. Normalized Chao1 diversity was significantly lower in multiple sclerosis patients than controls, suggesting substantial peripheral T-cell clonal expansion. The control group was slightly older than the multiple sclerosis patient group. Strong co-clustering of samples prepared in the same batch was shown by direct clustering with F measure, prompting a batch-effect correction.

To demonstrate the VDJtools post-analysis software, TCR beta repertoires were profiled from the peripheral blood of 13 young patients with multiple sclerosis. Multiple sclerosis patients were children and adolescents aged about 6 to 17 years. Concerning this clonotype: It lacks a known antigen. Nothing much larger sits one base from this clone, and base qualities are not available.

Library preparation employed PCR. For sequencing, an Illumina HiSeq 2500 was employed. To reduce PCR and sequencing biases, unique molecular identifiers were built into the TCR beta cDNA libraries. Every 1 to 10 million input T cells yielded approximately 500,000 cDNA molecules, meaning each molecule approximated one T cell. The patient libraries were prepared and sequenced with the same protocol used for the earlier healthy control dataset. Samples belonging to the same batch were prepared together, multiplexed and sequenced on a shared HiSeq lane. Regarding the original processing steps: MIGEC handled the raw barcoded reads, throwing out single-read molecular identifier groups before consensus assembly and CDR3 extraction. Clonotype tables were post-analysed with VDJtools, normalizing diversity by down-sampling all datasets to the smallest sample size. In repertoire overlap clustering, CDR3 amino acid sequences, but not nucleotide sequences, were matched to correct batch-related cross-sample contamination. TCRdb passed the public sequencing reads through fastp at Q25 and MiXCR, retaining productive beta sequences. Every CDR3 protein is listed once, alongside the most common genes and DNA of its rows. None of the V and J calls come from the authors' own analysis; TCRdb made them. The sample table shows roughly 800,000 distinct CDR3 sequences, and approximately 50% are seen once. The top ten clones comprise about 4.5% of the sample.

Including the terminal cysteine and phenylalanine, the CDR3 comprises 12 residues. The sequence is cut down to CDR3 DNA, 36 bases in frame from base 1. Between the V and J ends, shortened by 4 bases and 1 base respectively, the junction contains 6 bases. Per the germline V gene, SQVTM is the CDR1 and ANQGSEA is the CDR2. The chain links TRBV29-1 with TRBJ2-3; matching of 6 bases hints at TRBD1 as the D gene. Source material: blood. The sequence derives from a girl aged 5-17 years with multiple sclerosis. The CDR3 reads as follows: CSVAGGTDTQYF. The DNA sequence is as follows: TGCAGCGTTGCAGGGGGCACAGATACGCAGTATTTT.